The clone carrying this T cell receptor (beta chain) was seen a handful of times. This record belongs to a study of identical twins. V was cut by 0 bases and J by 2 bases, with 2 bases left in between. The germline V gene encodes CDR1 LGHNT and CDR2 FRNRAP. This CDR3 is built from 12 residues. One entry per CDR3 protein, called by TCRdb with MiXCR from the 5' RACE reads. The table records approximately 700,000 distinct CDR3 sequences, 15% to 20% of them present only once. In addition, the sample was reused for a study of T cells expressing NK-cell markers. That work states: The same clonotypes also predominated in the CD3+CD56-NKG2C+ fraction of a handful of donors.

The rearrangement links TRBV12-5 to TRBJ2-7; no clear D gene. The sample taken for sequencing was PBMCs. This TCR derives from a woman in her late teens or twenties in good health. CDR3 loop: CASGLVPYEQYF. The CDR3, as DNA: TGTGCTAGTGGTTTGGTACCCTACGAGCAGTACTTC.